A selection of T cell receptor beta chains follows, all from one sample in a study of T cells of healthy individuals. MiXCR, run by TCRdb on the 5' RACE reads, gives a single entry per CDR3 protein. The sample consists of just over 40,000 distinct CDR3 sequences, 4% to 5.5% of them appearing once. These receptors originate from a human donor in good health. The CDR3 runs from the conserved cysteine through the conserved F or W. D genes are given only for firm matches. Size values are once, few and many counts, or a class for expanded clones, and some rows have none.

v_call,d_call,j_call,clone_size,cdr3_aa,cdr3_nt
TRBV9,TRBD2,TRBJ2-1,NA,CASSVGAAGGSYNEQFF,TGTGCCAGCAGCGTAGGGGCAGCGGGAGGTTCCTACAATGAGCAGTTCTTC
TRBV7-9,NA,TRBJ2-7,many,CASSLRETQAYEQYF,TGTGCCAGCAGCTTACGGGAGACACAGGCCTACGAGCAGTACTTC
TRBV9,TRBD1,TRBJ2-3,many,CASSVQQGNTQYF,TGTGCCAGCAGCGTCCAACAGGGGAATACGCAGTATTTT
TRBV2,NA,TRBJ1-1,many,CASSEDTVNTEAFF,TGTGCCAGCAGTGAAGACACGGTGAACACTGAAGCTTTCTTT
TRBV7-2,NA,TRBJ2-7,many,CASSLRGGSYEQYF,TGTGCCAGCAGCCTCCGCGGCGGGTCCTACGAGCAGTACTTC
TRBV9,NA,TRBJ1-1,many,CASSVDPGWNTEAFF,TGTGCCAGCAGCGTAGATCCGGGGTGGAACACTGAAGCTTTCTTT
TRBV30,NA,TRBJ1-1,NA,CAWSVPSGTYTEAFF,TGTGCCTGGAGTGTACCATCCGGGACGTACACTGAAGCTTTCTTT
TRBV12-3/TRBV12-4,TRBD1,TRBJ2-7,few,CASSPAGTASYEQYF,TGTGCCAGCAGTCCCGCCGGGACAGCGAGCTACGAGCAGTACTTC
TRBV27,NA,TRBJ2-4,many,CASSWFVSPTVAKNIQYF,TGTGCCAGCAGTTGGTTTGTTAGCCCTACTGTAGCCAAAAACATTCAGTACTTC
TRBV20-1,NA,TRBJ2-3,many,CSAREGVADSDTQYF,TGCAGTGCTAGAGAGGGGGTAGCGGACTCCGATACGCAGTATTTT
TRBV7-2,NA,TRBJ1-6,NA,CASSFYNSPLHF,TGTGCCAGCAGCTTTTATAATTCACCCCTCCACTTT
TRBV2,TRBD1,TRBJ2-2,NA,CASSGGGQGATGELFF,TGTGCCAGCAGTGGGGGTGGACAGGGGGCGACCGGGGAGCTGTTTTTT
TRBV21-1,NA,TRBJ2-7,many,CASSNSRDRNEQYF,TGTGCCAGCAGCAACTCCCGGGACAGGAACGAGCAGTACTTC
TRBV29-1,NA,TRBJ2-1,many,CSASGAGNEQFF,TGCAGCGCTTCGGGCGCGGGCAATGAGCAGTTCTTC
TRBV4-1,NA,TRBJ1-1,NA,CASSRIGGGDTEAFF,TGCGCCAGCAGCCGGATTGGCGGGGGGGACACTGAAGCTTTCTTT
TRBV4-1,TRBD2,TRBJ2-1,few,CASSRGSGGSYNEQFF,TGCGCCAGCAGCCGCGGAAGCGGGGGGAGCTACAATGAGCAGTTCTTC
TRBV2,TRBD2,TRBJ2-1,many,CASSALTSVDEQFF,TGTGCCAGCAGTGCCCTTACTAGCGTGGATGAGCAGTTCTTC
TRBV7-2,NA,TRBJ2-5,many,CASSRTGGETQYF,TGTGCCAGCAGCCGTACAGGCGGGGAGACCCAGTACTTC
TRBV15,NA,TRBJ1-1,few,CATSGRVYTEAFF,TGTGCCACCAGCGGCAGGGTTTATACTGAAGCTTTCTTT
TRBV15,TRBD1,TRBJ1-5,many,CATSNPRGGLKVAQHF,TGTGCCACCAGCAACCCCAGAGGGGGCTTAAAGGTGGCCCAGCATTTT
TRBV2,TRBD2,TRBJ2-3,many,CASSDLGGREGPDTQYF,TGTGCCAGCAGTGACTTAGGGGGTCGGGAGGGCCCAGATACGCAGTATTTT
TRBV27,TRBD1,TRBJ2-6,NA,CASRPTGFGANVLTF,TGTGCCAGCAGACCGACAGGGTTCGGGGCCAACGTCCTGACTTTC
TRBV5-6,TRBD1,TRBJ2-2,medium-sized,CASSFGQGARELFF,TGTGCCAGCAGCTTCGGGCAGGGGGCAAGGGAGCTGTTTTTT
TRBV12-3/TRBV12-4,TRBD2,TRBJ2-1,few,CASSGFSGRSTYNEQFF,TGTGCCAGCAGTGGTTTTAGCGGGAGAAGTACTTACAATGAGCAGTTCTTC
TRBV2,TRBD1,TRBJ1-5,many,CASSVGGTGGQPQHF,TGTGCCAGCAGTGTTGGAGGGACAGGGGGACAGCCCCAGCATTTT
TRBV20-1,NA,TRBJ2-7,many,CSAREPGLYEQYF,TGCAGTGCTAGAGAGCCGGGCCTCTACGAGCAGTACTTC
TRBV4-3,NA,TRBJ1-5,many,CASSQVRAHQPQHF,TGCGCCAGCAGCCAAGTCAGGGCCCATCAGCCCCAGCATTTT
TRBV20-1,NA,TRBJ2-7,NA,CSAPVGFLSYEQYF,TGCAGTGCCCCCGTCGGGTTTCTTTCCTACGAGCAGTACTTC
TRBV20-1,TRBD1,TRBJ1-1,many,CSAGQGARAFF,TGCAGTGCTGGGCAGGGGGCGAGAGCTTTCTTT
TRBV11-1,NA,TRBJ2-1,many,CASSLDSVYLTGEQFF,TGTGCCAGCAGCTTAGATTCCGTCTACCTAACCGGGGAGCAGTTCTTC
TRBV12-3/TRBV12-4,NA,TRBJ2-3,many,CASTQSELPDTQYF,TGTGCCAGCACCCAATCGGAACTCCCAGATACGCAGTATTTT
TRBV12-3/TRBV12-4,TRBD1,TRBJ1-2,few,CASGRDRKGFF,TGTGCCAGCGGGCGGGACAGAAAAGGGTTCTTC
TRBV18,NA,TRBJ2-7,many,CASSRGRAYEQYF,TGTGCCAGCTCACGGGGACGAGCCTACGAGCAGTACTTC
TRBV13,NA,TRBJ2-1,few,CASSRRGRDEQFF,TGTGCCAGCAGCCGGAGGGGCCGCGATGAGCAGTTCTTC
TRBV25-1,TRBD1,TRBJ2-3,few,CARERGDSTGCTDTQYF,TGTGCCAGAGAAAGAGGGGACAGCACGGGGTGTACAGATACGCAGTATTTT
TRBV27,NA,TRBJ1-6,NA,CASRGADRPYNSPLHF,TGTGCCAGCAGGGGGGCCGACCGTCCTTATAATTCACCCCTCCACTTT
TRBV24-1,TRBD1,TRBJ2-1,many,CATSGITGVPNEQFF,TGTGCCACCAGTGGCATAACAGGGGTTCCCAATGAGCAGTTCTTC
TRBV20-1,TRBD2,TRBJ2-5,NA,CSARTLAGGYETQYF,TGCAGTGCTCGGACTCTAGCGGGAGGCTACGAGACCCAGTACTTC
TRBV20-1,NA,TRBJ2-3,many,CSAGSGSDTQYF,TGCAGTGCAGGTTCTGGGTCAGATACGCAGTATTTT
TRBV2,NA,TRBJ1-4,many,CASSDLGAMGEKLFF,TGTGCCAGCAGTGATTTAGGGGCCATGGGTGAAAAACTGTTTTTT
TRBV10-1,TRBD2,TRBJ2-1,many,CASSDGAGGYNEQFF,TGCGCCAGCAGTGATGGCGCGGGGGGGTACAATGAGCAGTTCTTC
TRBV29-1,TRBD1,TRBJ1-1,many,CSVVGVTGERTEAFF,TGCAGCGTTGTTGGGGTGACAGGGGAGAGGACTGAAGCTTTCTTT
TRBV7-9,NA,TRBJ1-1,many,CASSLGETEAFF,TGTGCCAGCAGCTTAGGGGAGACTGAAGCTTTCTTT
TRBV10-3,TRBD1,TRBJ1-2,few,CAIRPGQGADGYNF,TGTGCCATCAGGCCGGGACAGGGGGCGGATGGCTACAACTTC
TRBV7-8,NA,TRBJ2-7,many,CASSLAGPAATYEQYF,TGTGCCAGCAGCTTAGCGGGCCCAGCGGCCACCTACGAGCAGTACTTC
TRBV7-3,NA,TRBJ1-1,few,CASSLTGDGNTEAFF,TGTGCCAGCAGCTTAACAGGGGATGGAAACACTGAAGCTTTCTTT
TRBV5-6,NA,TRBJ2-7,NA,CASSLGDLSYEQYF,TGTGCCAGCAGCTTGGGGGACTTGTCCTACGAGCAGTACTTC
TRBV2,NA,TRBJ1-6,few,CASQPTYNSPLHF,TGTGCCAGCCAACCTACCTATAATTCACCCCTCCACTTT